This T cell receptor (beta chain) is drawn from a study of shared clonotypes between healthy human individuals. V was clipped by 6 bases and J by 1 base, with 13 bases between them. The CDR3 is 14 amino acids. Germline V lookup: CDR1 SGHAT, CDR2 FQDESV (reference sequence). This clone appeared once. Assay used: immunoSEQ multiplex PCR; TCRdb lists only in-frame clones, some missing. The sample includes around 2,000,000 clones, approximately 94% of them seen just once. CD8 cells regarded as naive lacked CD45RO, were positively chosen for CCR7, and omitted terminally differentiated effector memory CD45RA+ cells.

This TCR was recovered from a man aged 18-30 years in good health. The chain has TRBV11-1 and TRBJ2-7; TRBD1 is a possible D gene (5 bases). Sequencing input: naive CD8+ T cells sorted from blood. CDR3 in amino acids: CASSSGMGSYEQYF. The DNA of the CDR3 is TGTGCCAGCAGTTCAGGGATGGGATCCTACGAGCAGTACTTC.